This T cell receptor (beta chain) appears in the sequencing data of a study of beta chain features in type 1 diabetes (dated by TCRdb to between 2017 and 2018). Background for the entire study: Mean age, gender distribution, total cell number and subset yield were not different between patients and healthy donors. Across all samples, approximately 98,000,000 sorted cells were examined, and cell number per subset correlated strongly with RNA yield. In the study, recently diagnosed type 1 diabetes patients and matched healthy donors were compared on the TCRB repertoires of their sorted circulating CD4+ T cell subsets. Whereas all 30 or so donors provided naive and central memory subsets, regulatory and stem cell-like memory subsets were isolated from just 8 patients and roughly eight healthy donors.

Each donor gave one peripheral blood draw, roughly 120 mL on average, collected into heparinised tubes. Naive, central memory, regulatory and stem cell-like memory CD4+ T cells were sorted on a BD FACSAria II using a panel including CD45RO, CCR7, CD25, CD127, CD95 and CD27. Every sorted population had a purity above 95%. PBMCs were isolated right away by Lymphoprep density gradient centrifugation and were stained directly, without culture. Samples were stained and sorted in pairs, with one healthy donor and one patient per experiment, so that batch effects were minimized. All of the isolated RNA was reverse transcribed with the High Capacity cDNA Reverse Transcription Kit, so expressed TCRB transcripts were sequenced. Deep immunoSEQ sequencing was applied to naive, central memory and regulatory T cell samples, giving an average of roughly 3.6 million total reads per sample. Sorted cells were lysed in RLT buffer and RNA was extracted with DNase-treated RNeasy Micro or Mini kits, depending on cell number. To prevent cross-contamination, each cell subset was processed individually, whereas patient and healthy donor samples were processed jointly. The immunoSEQ multiplex PCR was used to amplify TCRB sequences from cDNA, generating 87-bp fragments that spanned the CDR3 region. Amplicons were sequenced on the Illumina HiSeq platform. Concerning the study's data processing: PCR bias was computationally corrected using synthetic template baselines, reads within Hamming distance 2 were collapsed, and singletons that could not be merged were discarded. Reads were aligned to IMGT to assign V, D and J genes, CDR3 length, and insertions or deletions at six rearrangement sites. Within each subset, clonotype counts were normalized to sorted cell number, after which true diversity and Gini coefficients were computed with the tcR R package. The overlap coefficient, calculated on TCRB nucleotide sequences, was used to measure repertoire sharing. Out-of-frame TCRB sequences from naive cells were analyzed as a proxy for the pre-selection repertoire. Sourced from immuneACCESS, this table was stored by TCRdb with only in-frame sequences that have V and J called. A share of the clones is absent; for the studies checked, an unresolved V gene accounts for under half, and the remainder has no known explanation. V, J and clone size are taken as reported in that table, and D and trimming were inferred from the DNA itself. This sample is represented by roughly 610,000 clones; around 16% of them were singletons. Together, the top ten hold about 0.087% of the sample.

Details on this clone: This receptor's antigen is unknown. The input lacks base qualities; no much larger clone sits a single base away.

Findings and caveats that apply to the study as a whole: Only small numbers of individuals were included in the HLA sub-analyses, which left unresolved whether HLA type had any influence on TCRB rearrangement. At VDJ recombination sites, type 1 diabetes patients had fewer insertions and more deleted nucleotides, which implies abnormalities in thymic rearrangement. PCR may preferentially amplify shorter templates, but because patient and control samples were amplified and corrected together, any resulting skew would affect both groups equally. Naive, central memory and regulatory TCRB repertoires appeared more similar among patients than among healthy donors. Because cDNA rather than genomic DNA was sequenced, highly expressing activated cells could have been over-represented, although no difference in activation and CD3 levels was found between groups. Type 1 diabetes patients showed a moderate but significant shortening of TCRB CDR3 length in all four CD4+ subsets.

This sequence originates from a man in his late teens or twenties in good health. The specimen was naive CD4+ T cells from blood. The sample's cell subset or site label, in plain terms: true naive CD4+ T cells.

The DNA sequence is as follows: TGTGCCAGCAGCCTACCCGGGACACCGAACACTGAAGCTTTCTTT. It translates as CASSLPGTPNTEAFF. The chain couples TRBV5-6 to TRBJ1-1; TRBD1 is a possible D gene, resting on 6 matching bases. The CDR3 measures 15 amino acids from cysteine to phenylalanine. The entry retains the CDR3 DNA only, 45 bases that are in frame from base 1. The germline V gene specifies SGHDT as CDR1 and YYEEEE as CDR2. V is pared back by 4 bases and J by 1 base, with 14 bases lying between the germline termini. The CDR3, completed at both ends by the reference TRBV5-6 and TRBJ1-1 genes, gives the full variable domain DAGVTQSPTHLIKTRGQQVTLRCSPKSGHDTVSWYQQALGQGPQFIFQYYEEEERQRGNFPDRFSGHQFPNYSSELNVNALLLGDSALYLCASSLPGTPNTEAFFGQGTRLTVV.